This T cell receptor beta chain appears in the sequencing data of a study of T cells in Graves' hyperthyroidism and ophthalmopathy. Findings and caveats of the study: Most clonotypes that expanded in the thyroid above 0.001 also showed up in blood. From stable hyperthyroidism, ophthalmopathy was set apart by a 13 V-J model.

In its sample, this clonotype was seen once. The antigen remains unidentified. There were TCR beta CDR3 regions amplified from RNA transcripts. With the HTBI primer set, the TCR CDR3 went through a first round of RT-PCR. TCRdb called the multiplex PCR reads again in MiXCR, with one record for every CDR3 protein. The sample includes 390,000 or so distinct CDR3 sequences, around 15% of them seen just once. The sequenced sample consisted of blood. The receptor's source is a man between 18 and 35 years old with Graves' ophthalmopathy.

The CDR3 DNA is TGTGCCAGCAGCCAAGCACTAGCGGGAGGAGAGACCCAGTACTTC. It codes for CASSQALAGGETQYF. V is TRBV4-2 and J is TRBJ2-5, with TRBD2 matching over 12 bases. V lost 1 base to trimming and J lost 4 bases; unmatched junction nucleotides: 1. The CDR3 is 15 residues long. Looked up from germline, CDR1 is LGHNA and CDR2 is YNFKEQ.